The T cell receptor beta chain described here comes from a study of T-cell reconstitution after alpha-beta-depleted transplantation in children. Unique molecular identifiers featured in how the TCRbeta library was prepared. From the PCR reads, TCRdb called clonotypes with MiXCR, one entry per CDR3 protein. The sample holds roughly 250,000 distinct CDR3 sequences; just under 8.5% are singletons and the top ten take almost 6.5%. This clonotype was picked up a small number of times. Germline V gene lookup returns CDR1 SGHAT and CDR2 FQNNGV. Deletions cut 0 bases from V and 3 bases from J, with 5 bases between. The length of the CDR3 is 13 residues.

The source material was PBMCs, mostly from graft donor cells, sampled 180 days after TCRalphabeta/CD19-depleted stem cell transplant. V and J are TRBV11-2 and TRBJ2-5, with D possibly matching TRBD1 (5 bases). This TCR was recovered from a male patient between 5 and 17 years old who had a stem cell transplant for acute lymphoblastic leukemia, so the T cells may come from the graft donor. CDR3 sequence: CASSLDREETQYF. In nucleotides, the CDR3 is TGTGCCAGCAGCTTAGACAGGGAAGAGACCCAGTACTTC.